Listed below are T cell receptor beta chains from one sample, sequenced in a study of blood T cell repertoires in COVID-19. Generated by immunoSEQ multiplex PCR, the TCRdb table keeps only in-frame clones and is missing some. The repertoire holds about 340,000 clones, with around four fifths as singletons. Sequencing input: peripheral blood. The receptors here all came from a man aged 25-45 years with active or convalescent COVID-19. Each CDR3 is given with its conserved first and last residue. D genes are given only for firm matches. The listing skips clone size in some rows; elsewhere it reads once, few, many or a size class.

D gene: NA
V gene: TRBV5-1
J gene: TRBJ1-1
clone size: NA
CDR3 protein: CASSLDNMNTEAFF
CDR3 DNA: TGCGCCAGCAGCTTGGACAATATGAACACTGAAGCTTTCTTT

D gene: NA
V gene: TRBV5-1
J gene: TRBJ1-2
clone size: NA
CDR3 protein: CASSLMTEPMGYTF
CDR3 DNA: TGCGCCAGCAGCTTAATGACAGAACCTATGGGCTACACCTTC

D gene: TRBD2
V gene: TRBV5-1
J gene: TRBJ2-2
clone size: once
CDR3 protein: CASSLVLAGVTGELFF
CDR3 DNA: TGCGCCAGCAGCTTGGTCCTAGCGGGAGTGACCGGGGAGCTGTTTTTT

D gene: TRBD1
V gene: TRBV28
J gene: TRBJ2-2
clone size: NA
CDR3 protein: CASSLWQGASGELFF
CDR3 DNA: TGTGCCAGCAGTTTATGGCAGGGGGCGTCCGGGGAGCTGTTTTTT

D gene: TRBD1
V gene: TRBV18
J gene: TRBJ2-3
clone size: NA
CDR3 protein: CASSASSIPGQPTDTQYF
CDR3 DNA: TGTGCCAGCTCAGCAAGCAGCATTCCGGGACAGCCCACAGATACGCAGTATTTT

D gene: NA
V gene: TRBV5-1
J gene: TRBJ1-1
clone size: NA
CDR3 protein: CASSGGAEAFF
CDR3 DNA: TGCGCCAGCAGCGGGGGGGCTGAAGCTTTCTTT

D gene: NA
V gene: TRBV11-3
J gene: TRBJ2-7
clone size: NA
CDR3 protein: CASSPADGAYEQYF
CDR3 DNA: TGTGCCAGCAGCCCTGCCGACGGAGCCTACGAGCAGTACTTC

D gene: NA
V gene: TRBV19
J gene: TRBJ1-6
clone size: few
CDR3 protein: CASSIHRFSYNSPLHF
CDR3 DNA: TGTGCCAGTAGTATTCATCGGTTCTCCTATAATTCACCCCTCCACTTT

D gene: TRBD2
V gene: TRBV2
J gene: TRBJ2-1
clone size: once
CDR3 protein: CASRSAGWEQFF
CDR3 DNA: TGTGCCAGCAGGTCAGCGGGGTGGGAGCAGTTCTTC

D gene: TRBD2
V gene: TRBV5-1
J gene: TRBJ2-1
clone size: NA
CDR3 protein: CASCETSGPPTNEQFF
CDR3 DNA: TGCGCCAGCTGTGAGACTAGCGGCCCTCCTACCAATGAGCAGTTCTTC

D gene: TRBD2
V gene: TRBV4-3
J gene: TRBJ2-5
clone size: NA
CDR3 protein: CASSQASGRAQETQYF
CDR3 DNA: TGCGCCAGCAGCCAAGCTAGCGGGAGAGCTCAAGAGACCCAGTACTTC

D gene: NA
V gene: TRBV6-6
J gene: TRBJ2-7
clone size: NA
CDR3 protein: CASSYGGSYEQYF
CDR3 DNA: TGTGCCAGCAGTTACGGAGGGTCCTACGAGCAGTACTTC

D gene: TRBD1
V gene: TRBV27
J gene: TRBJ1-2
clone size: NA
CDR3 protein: CASSSIGQGAGGYTF
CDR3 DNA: TGTGCCAGCAGTTCCATCGGACAGGGGGCAGGTGGCTACACCTTC

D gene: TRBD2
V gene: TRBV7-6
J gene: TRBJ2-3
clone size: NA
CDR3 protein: CASSPSGLATQYF
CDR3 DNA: TGTGCCAGCAGCCCTAGCGGCCTAGCTACGCAGTATTTT

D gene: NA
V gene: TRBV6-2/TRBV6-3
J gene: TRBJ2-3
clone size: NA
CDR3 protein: CASSFDLPTSTDTQYF
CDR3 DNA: TGTGCCAGCAGCTTCGACTTGCCAACTAGCACAGATACGCAGTATTTT

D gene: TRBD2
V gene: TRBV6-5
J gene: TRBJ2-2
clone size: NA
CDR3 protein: CASSYSSGSIAGELFF
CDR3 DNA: TGTGCCAGCAGTTACAGCAGCGGGAGCATAGCGGGGGAGCTGTTTTTT

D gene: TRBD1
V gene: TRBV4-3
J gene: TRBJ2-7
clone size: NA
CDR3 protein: CASSLGTGGTYEQYF
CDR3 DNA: TGCGCCAGCAGCCTCGGGACAGGGGGGACCTACGAGCAGTACTTC

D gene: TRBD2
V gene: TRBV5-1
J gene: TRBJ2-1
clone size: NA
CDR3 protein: CASSLDGRGNEQFF
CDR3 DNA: TGCGCCAGCAGCTTGGACGGGAGGGGGAATGAGCAGTTCTTC

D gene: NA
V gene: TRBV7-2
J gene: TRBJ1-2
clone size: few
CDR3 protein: CASSLNGVTNYGYTF
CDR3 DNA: TGTGCCAGCAGCTTAAACGGGGTGACTAACTATGGCTACACCTTC

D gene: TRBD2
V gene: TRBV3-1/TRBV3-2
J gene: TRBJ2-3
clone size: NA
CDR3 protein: CASSQDSRVSGGAADTQYF
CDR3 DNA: TGTGCCAGCAGCCAAGATAGCAGGGTTAGCGGGGGGGCGGCAGATACGCAGTATTTT

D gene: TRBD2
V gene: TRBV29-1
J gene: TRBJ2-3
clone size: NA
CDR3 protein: CSVDELAGADTQYF
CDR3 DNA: TGCAGCGTCGACGAACTAGCGGGAGCAGATACGCAGTATTTT

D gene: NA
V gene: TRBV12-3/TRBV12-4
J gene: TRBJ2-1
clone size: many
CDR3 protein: CASSLGSYNEQFF
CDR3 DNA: TGTGCCAGCAGTTTAGGTAGTTACAATGAGCAGTTCTTC

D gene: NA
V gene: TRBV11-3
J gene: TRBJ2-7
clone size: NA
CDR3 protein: CASAEEYEQYF
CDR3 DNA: TGTGCCAGCGCCGAAGAGTACGAGCAGTACTTC

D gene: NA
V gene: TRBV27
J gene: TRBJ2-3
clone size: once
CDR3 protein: CASSRRGLGTDTQYF
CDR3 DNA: TGTGCCAGCAGTCGGCGGGGGCTAGGCACAGATACGCAGTATTTT

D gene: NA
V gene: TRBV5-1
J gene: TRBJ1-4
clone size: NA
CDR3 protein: CASSPEGGAPNEKLFF
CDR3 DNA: TGCGCCAGCAGCCCGGAGGGAGGGGCCCCAAATGAAAAACTGTTTTTT

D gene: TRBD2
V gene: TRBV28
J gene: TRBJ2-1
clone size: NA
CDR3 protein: CAAGEGNEQFF
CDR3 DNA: TGTGCCGCGGGGGAGGGGAATGAGCAGTTCTTC

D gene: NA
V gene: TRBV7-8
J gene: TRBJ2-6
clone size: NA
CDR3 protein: CASSLVRVSKYSGANVLTF
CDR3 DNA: TGTGCCAGCAGCTTAGTCAGGGTATCCAAATATTCTGGGGCCAACGTCCTGACTTTC